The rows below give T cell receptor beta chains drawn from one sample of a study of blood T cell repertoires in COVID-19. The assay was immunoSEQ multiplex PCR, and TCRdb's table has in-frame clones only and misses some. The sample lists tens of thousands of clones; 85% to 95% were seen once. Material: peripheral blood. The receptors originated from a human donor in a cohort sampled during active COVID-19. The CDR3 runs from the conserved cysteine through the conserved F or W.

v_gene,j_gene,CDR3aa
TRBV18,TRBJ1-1,CASSPNGNTEAFF
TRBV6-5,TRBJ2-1,CASDGLGLAGHEQFF
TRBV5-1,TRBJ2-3,CASSPFRESTDTQYF
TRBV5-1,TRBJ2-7,CASSLASGGPYEQYF
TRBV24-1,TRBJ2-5,CATSETGRLETQYF
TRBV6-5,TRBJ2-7,CAGGTGPYEQYF
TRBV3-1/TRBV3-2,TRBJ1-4,CASSQEVAPNEKLFF
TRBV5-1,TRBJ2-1,CASGFAGYNEQFF
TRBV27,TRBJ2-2,CASSLGTGGDTGELFF
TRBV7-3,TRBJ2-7,CASSSGLAGVEQYF
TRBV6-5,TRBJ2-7,CASSLGQPNYEQYF
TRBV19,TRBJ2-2,CASSSGTGGPNTGELFF
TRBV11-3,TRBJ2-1,CASSSWTSGSNEQFF
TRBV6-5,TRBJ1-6,CASTFRQGLSPLHF
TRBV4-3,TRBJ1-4,CASSQDPQPGNEKLFF
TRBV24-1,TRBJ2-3,CATSDPSSADTQYF
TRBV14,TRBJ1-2,CASSQDFEGGNYGYTF
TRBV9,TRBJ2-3,CASSVAAVRTDTQYF
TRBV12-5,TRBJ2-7,CASGRDRAYEQYF
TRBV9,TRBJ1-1,CASSVQGMDTEAFF
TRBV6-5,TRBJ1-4,CASSPAGGTNEKLFF
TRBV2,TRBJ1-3,CASSFSGNTIYF
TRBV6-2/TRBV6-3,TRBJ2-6,CASSPDRLSGANVLTF
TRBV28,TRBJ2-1,CASSFYYNEQFF
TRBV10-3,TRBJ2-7,CAISGTSGANYEQYF
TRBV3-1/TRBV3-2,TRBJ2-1,CASSQGAGSQFF
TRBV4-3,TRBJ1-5,CASSQDPEPSGQPQHF
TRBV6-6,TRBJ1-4,CASRGTGADEKLFF
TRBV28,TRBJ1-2,CASSPWTGTTNYGYTF
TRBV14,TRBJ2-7,CASSLLYRVGEQYF
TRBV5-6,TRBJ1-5,CASSLWQGAGSNQPQHF
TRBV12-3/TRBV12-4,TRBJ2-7,CASSSLAGGEQYF
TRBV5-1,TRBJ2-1,CASSITSGSSYNEQFF
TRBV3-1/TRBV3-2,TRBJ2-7,CASSQDGPPQYF
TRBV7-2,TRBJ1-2,CASSSFRAPYRGGYTF
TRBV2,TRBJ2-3,CASSEASGGNTDTQYF